Below, 21 T cell receptor beta chains from the same sample are listed, as sequenced in a study of graft-versus-host responses after intestinal transplantation. Using immunoSEQ multiplex PCR, the repertoire was profiled, and TCRdb retains in-frame clones only, with some absent. The table has 10,000 to 15,000 clones, more than 85% seen once. Sequencing was performed on PBMCs, taken roughly 930 days after intestinal transplantation. The receptors were sampled from a human patient who received an intestinal transplant, so some T cells may come from the graft donor.

In this sample, this clone turned up once. The chain carries TRBV19 and TRBJ1-1; D not resolved. Germline V gives CDR1 LNHDA, CDR2 SQIVND (reference sequence). V was trimmed by 5 bases and J by 4 bases, leaving 14 bases between them. The CDR3 consists of 14 residues. CDR3 in DNA: TGTGCCAGTAGTCCCGGGGTTAGGGTCACTGAAGCTTTCTTT. This gives the protein CASSPGVRVTEAFF.

The chain combines TRBV6-5 with TRBJ1-2; D is undetermined. CDR1 is MNHEY, CDR2 SVGAGI, per germline. V was pared by 6 bases and J by 8 bases, with 16 bases between. The CDR3 is made up of 13 amino acids. The CDR3 DNA reads as TGTGCCAGCAGCGGACGCAGTCCGGAGGGCTACACCTTC. It encodes CASSGRSPEGYTF.

This chain links TRBV14 with TRBJ1-2; D not certain. The CDR3 totals 15 residues. Per germline, CDR1 SGHDN and CDR2 FVKESK. Trimming took 1 base from V and 8 from J, leaving 17 bases between them. CDR3 sequence reads: CASSQGGGPRRGYTF. The CDR3 DNA reads as TGTGCCAGCAGCCAAGGTGGAGGGCCCCGGCGGGGCTACACCTTC.

The V gene is TRBV19, the J gene TRBJ2-1, with TRBD2 identical over 7 bases. The CDR3 contains 15 residues. Germline V gene lookup returns CDR1 LNHDA and CDR2 SQIVND (reference sequence). After removal of 7 bases from V and 1 base from J, the junction contained 7 bases not matched to a gene. The CDR3 nucleotides read TGTGCCAGTATTAAAGAAGCGGGGTCCTACAATGAGCAGTTCTTC. Its protein product is CASIKEAGSYNEQFF.

The genes are TRBV5-6 and TRBJ1-6, with D unclear. Germline V gives CDR1 SGHDT, CDR2 YYEEEE. Trimming pared 0 bases from V and 5 bases from J, leaving 9 bases between. There are 15 residues in the CDR3. DNA of the CDR3: TGTGCCAGCAGCTTGGCCGTTCTGAATAATTCACCCCTCCACTTT. Amino acid sequence: CASSLAVLNNSPLHF.

This chain connects TRBV9 to TRBJ1-2, with a possible D match to TRBD1 (6 bases). Germline loops: CDR1 SGDLS, CDR2 YYNGEE. The CDR3 loop spans 17 amino acids. V gave up 3 bases and J gave up 8 bases, with 26 bases separating them. CDR3 sequence: CASSAHPPDSPLQGYTF. The CDR3 DNA reads as TGTGCCAGCAGCGCCCATCCCCCGGACAGCCCGTTGCAGGGCTACACCTTC.

CDR3 sequence: CASMGGGVADTQYF. The CDR3 DNA reads TGTGCCAGTATGGGCGGGGGGGTCGCAGATACGCAGTATTTT. This rearrangement joins TRBV19 to TRBJ2-3, with 9 bases that match TRBD2. CDR3 length equals 14 residues. The germline V gene has CDR1 LNHDA and CDR2 SQIVND (reference sequence). Trimming removed 7 bases from V and 4 bases from J; junction bases left unmatched: 6.

CDR3 DNA sequence: TGTGCCAGCAGCTTAGAGGCTAGCGGGGGCCCCTACAATGAGCAGTTCTTC. Translating it yields CASSLEASGGPYNEQFF. This chain joins TRBV11-2 and TRBJ2-1; TRBD2 matches 10 bases. Germline CDR1 and CDR2: SGHAT and FQNNGV. The trim removed 0 bases at V and 2 bases at J, leaving 4 bases unmatched. This CDR3 comprises 17 residues.

This chain joins TRBV4-1 and TRBJ2-1; perhaps TRBD2 as D (6 bases). CDR3 length equals 16 residues. Germline CDR1 and CDR2: MGHRA and YSYEKL. Trimming removed 4 bases from V and 3 bases from J, with 16 bases in between. The CDR3, as DNA: TGCGCCAGCAGCCGCAAAGGCGGGACTGTCTACAATGAGCAGTTCTTC. Its protein product is CASSRKGGTVYNEQFF.

This clone is a singleton in its sample. The chain links TRBV6-5 to TRBJ2-7; 7 nucleotides line up with TRBD2. V shed 6 bases, J shed 7 bases, and the junction held 12 bases outside the gene matches. The CDR3 spans 14 residues. Germline V gene lookup returns CDR1 MNHEY and CDR2 SVGAGI. The CDR3: CASRSGTDLGEQYF. CDR3 bases: TGTGCCAGCAGAAGCGGGACCGACTTGGGGGAGCAGTACTTC.

V and J are TRBV7-9 and TRBJ2-7, with 8 bases matching TRBD2. CDR3 size: 15 residues. Trimming removed 1 base from V and 1 base from J; junction bases left unmatched: 3. From germline, CDR1 is SEHNR and CDR2 FQNEAQ (reference sequence). This CDR3 is CASSLEGTRSYEQYF. The CDR3 DNA reads TGTGCCAGCAGCTTAGAGGGGACTAGGTCCTACGAGCAGTACTTC. The whole variable domain, filled in from reference TRBV7-9 and TRBJ2-7, reads DTGVSQNPRHKITKRGQNVTFRCDPISEHNRLYWYRQTLGQGPEFLTYFQNEAQLEKSRLLSDRFSAERPKGSFSTLEIQRTEQGDSAMYLCASSLEGTRSYEQYFGPGTRLTVT.

DNA of the CDR3: TGTGCCAGCAGCTTAGTGGCGAACACTGAAGCTTTCTTT. Amino acids: CASSLVANTEAFF. The gene calls are TRBV11-3 and TRBJ1-1, with unresolved D. The CDR3 consists of 13 residues. Germline assignment: CDR1 SGHNT and CDR2 YENEEA. Trimming shortened V by 1 base and J by 1 base, and 4 bases separated the two germline ends. Together with reference TRBV11-3 and TRBJ1-1, the CDR3 gives the full variable domain: EAGVVQSPRYKIIEKKQPVAFWCNPISGHNTLYWYLQNLGQGPELLIRYENEEAVDDSQLPKDRFSAERLKGVDSTLKIQPAELGDSAVYLCASSLVANTEAFFGQGTRLTVV.

V gene TRBV6-1 combines with J gene TRBJ1-3, with TRBD1 matching over 7 bases. The germline CDR1 and CDR2 sequences are MNHNS and SASEGT. This CDR3 contains 15 residues. V lost 8 bases to trimming and J lost 2 bases; unmatched junction nucleotides: 9. In DNA, the CDR3 is TGTGCCAGCTTACAGGGGTCAAAACCTGGAAACACCATATATTTT. It codes for CASLQGSKPGNTIYF.

V is TRBV18 and J is TRBJ2-7; tentatively, D is TRBD1 (5 bases). The CDR3 totals 12 residues. Trimming took off 5 bases at V and 4 bases at J, with 9 bases between the two ends. CDR1 is KGHSH and CDR2 is LQKENI in the germline V gene. The CDR3 nucleotides read TGTGCCAGCTCAACGAACAGGTACGAGCAGTACTTC. This encodes CASSTNRYEQYF.

J is TRBJ2-7 and V is TRBV6-5; D uncertain. Germline CDR1 and CDR2: MNHEY and SVGAGI. Trimming removed 6 bases from V and 3 bases from J, with 9 bases in between. There are 12 residues in the CDR3. The CDR3, as DNA: TGTGCCAGCAGCTCTAACATCTACGAGCAGTACTTC. This translates into CASSSNIYEQYF.

J is TRBJ1-1 and V is TRBV6-6, with a weak D call TRBD1 (5 bases). Germline-derived CDR1 and CDR2 are MNHNY and SVGAGI (reference sequence). The CDR3 is 15 residues long. V shed 6 bases and J shed 0 bases, with 14 bases lying between them. CDR3 DNA: TGTGCCAGCAGCTCACGGGGGGGGATGAACACTGAAGCTTTCTTT. It is translated as CASSSRGGMNTEAFF.

This chain links TRBV7-3 with TRBJ2-2; 10 bases are a match to TRBD1. Germline lookup yields CDR1 SGHTA and CDR2 FQGTGA. The V segment lost 8 bases and the J segment 6 bases; nucleotides outside the gene matches: 6. This CDR3 region has 14 residues. The CDR3, as DNA: TGTGCCAGCGGGACAGGGGTATCCTCCGGGGAGCTGTTTTTT. Amino acids: CASGTGVSSGELFF.

In this sample, this clone turned up a few times. This chain links TRBV11-2 with TRBJ1-1; unclear D gene. Trimming took off 1 base at V and 6 bases at J, with 6 bases between the two ends. CDR1 and CDR2 from the germline V gene are SGHAT and FQNNGV. The CDR3 is made up of 12 amino acids. For the CDR3, the DNA is TGTGCCAGCAGCTTAGGGAGCGCTGAAGCTTTCTTT. Its protein is CASSLGSAEAFF. The full variable domain, completed using reference TRBV11-2 and TRBJ1-1, is EAGVAQSPRYKIIEKRQSVAFWCNPISGHATLYWYQQILGQGPKLLIQFQNNGVVDDSQLPKDRFSAERLKGVDSTLKIQPAKLEDSAVYLCASSLGSAEAFFGQGTRLTVV.

The chain employs TRBV2 and TRBJ1-1; D not resolved. This CDR3 is 13 amino acids long. Trimming left V 8 bases short and J 4 bases short, with 14 bases between. Germline CDR1 is SNHLY and CDR2 is FYNNEI. The CDR3 loop reads CASWRTMGTEAFF. DNA for the CDR3: TGTGCCAGCTGGAGGACCATGGGCACTGAAGCTTTCTTT.

This clone has only one observation. J is TRBJ1-4 and V is TRBV6-1; unclear D gene. V was cut by 7 bases and J by 4 bases, with 7 bases left in between. Germline V lookup: CDR1 MNHNS, CDR2 SASEGT. The CDR3 runs to 12 residues. DNA for the CDR3: TGTGCCAGCACCCGGAATAATGAAAAACTGTTTTTT. Residues: CASTRNNEKLFF.

This chain connects TRBV6-4 to TRBJ2-1; TRBD1 aligns across 9 bases. The CDR3 contains 14 residues. CDR1 and CDR2 (germline): MRHNA, SNTAGT. Trimming at V came to 3 bases and at J to 3 bases, leaving 0 bases not matched to a gene. CDR3 loop: CASSETGGYNEQFF. Written as DNA, the CDR3 is TGTGCCAGCAGTGAGACAGGGGGCTACAATGAGCAGTTCTTC.